A single sample gave rise to the 17 T cell receptor beta chains below, sequenced in a study of OX40 agonist ivuxolimab in advanced cancers. Data came from immunoSEQ multiplex PCR; TCRdb stores just in-frame clones and leaves some out. The table lists approximately 76,000 clones, roughly 85% of them singletons. The sample here was CD4+ or CD8+ T cells sorted from blood, taken in a trial of the OX40 agonist ivuxolimab. Receptors originate from an adult with an advanced solid tumor such as melanoma, head and neck, liver or kidney cancer.

The V and J genes are TRBV30 and TRBJ1-1; the D gene is possibly TRBD1 (6 bases). CDR1 and CDR2 (germline): GTSNPN, SVGIG (reference sequence). Trimming took 4 bases from V and 3 from J, leaving 12 bases between them. This CDR3 spans 13 amino acids. The CDR3: CAWTRGVDTEAFF. The CDR3 DNA sequence: TGTGCCTGGACCAGGGGAGTTGACACTGAAGCTTTCTTT.

The chain carries TRBV11-2 and TRBJ1-4; tentative D call: TRBD1 (5 bases). The CDR3 sequence is 14 residues long. V was shortened by 1 base and J by 6 bases, with 9 bases between the two germline ends. The germline CDR1 and CDR2 sequences are SGHAT and FQNNGV. The CDR3 is CASSLGDRDEKLFF. The CDR3, as DNA: TGTGCCAGCAGCTTAGGAGACAGAGATGAAAAACTGTTTTTT. Full variable domain (missing parts from reference TRBV11-2 and TRBJ1-4): EAGVAQSPRYKIIEKRQSVAFWCNPISGHATLYWYQQILGQGPKLLIQFQNNGVVDDSQLPKDRFSAERLKGVDSTLKIQPAKLEDSAVYLCASSLGDRDEKLFFGSGTQLSVL.

To note about this clone: At one of its ends the junction is not consistent with the germline gene, which may arise from a read error. The CDR3 region is CASSIAGGPDEQFF. In nucleotides, the CDR3 is TGTGCCAGCAGCATAGCGGGGGGGCCGGATGAGCAGTTCTTC. The chain employs TRBV7-8 and TRBJ2-1, with 11 nucleotides matching TRBD2. The CDR3 contains 14 residues. Germline CDR1 reads SGHVS; CDR2 reads FQNEAQ.

This chain uses TRBV19 with TRBJ2-7; TRBD1 is a possible D gene (6 bases). Trimming removed 5 bases at V and 2 bases at J, with 22 bases between. The germline CDR1 and CDR2 sequences are LNHDA and SQIVND (reference sequence). This CDR3 has 17 residues. CDR3: CASSSRDMGLAAYEQYF. Written as DNA, the CDR3 is TGTGCCAGTAGTTCCCGGGACATGGGGTTGGCGGCCTACGAGCAGTACTTC. Full variable domain (remainder filled in from reference TRBV19 and TRBJ2-7): DGGITQSPKYLFRKEGQNVTLSCEQNLNHDAMYWYRQDPGQGLRLIYYSQIVNDFQKGDIAEGYSVSREKKESFPLTVTSAQKNPTAFYLCASSSRDMGLAAYEQYFGPGTRLTVT.

This rearrangement joins TRBV5-6 to TRBJ2-7, with D possibly called TRBD1 or TRBD2 (6 bases each). This CDR3 has 17 amino acids. The germline gives CDR1 SGHDT, CDR2 YYEEEE. V was clipped by 3 bases and J by 6 bases, with 25 bases between them. In DNA form, the CDR3 reads TGTGCCAGCAGCTCAAATCCCGGGGGCCAAAAAACTCTCGAGCAGTACTTC. Its translation is CASSSNPGGQKTLEQYF.

The rearrangement links TRBV11-2 to TRBJ1-4, with D unresolved. Trimming took 2 bases from V and 5 from J, leaving 9 bases between them. Germline values: CDR1 SGHAT, CDR2 FQNNGV. This CDR3 is 14 amino acids long. CDR3 sequence reads: CASSLSYANEKLFF. In nucleotides, the CDR3 is TGTGCCAGCAGCTTATCCTACGCGAATGAAAAACTGTTTTTT.

This sequence joins TRBV7-2 and TRBJ1-2; possible D gene TRBD1, 5 bases. Germline V gives CDR1 SGHTA, CDR2 FQGNSA. The CDR3 sequence is 11 residues long. Trimming took 5 bases from V and 10 from J, leaving 11 bases between them. The chain's CDR3 is CASSPTDDYTF. Written as DNA, the CDR3 is TGTGCCAGCAGCCCGACAGACGACTACACCTTC.

The chain couples TRBV2 to TRBJ1-3; unclear D gene. V was shortened by 3 bases and J by 0 bases, with 9 bases between the two germline ends. The CDR3 sequence is 15 residues long. The V gene's germline CDR1 is SNHLY and CDR2 FYNNEI. The CDR3 DNA reads as TGTGCCAGCAGTGAGGAAACCTTCTCTGGAAACACCATATATTTT. This translates into CASSEETFSGNTIYF.

The rearrangement uses TRBV25-1 and TRBJ1-2; a weak D match, TRBD1 (6 bases). Deletions cut 4 bases from V and 7 bases from J, with 13 bases between. The CDR3 covers 13 residues. CDR1 is MGHDK, CDR2 SYGVNS, per germline. CDR3 loop: CASSVGGAGGYTF. The CDR3 DNA is TGTGCCAGCAGTGTGGGGGGGGCCGGTGGCTACACCTTC.

The chain joins TRBV4-2 to TRBJ1-5; 12 bases agree with TRBD1. The CDR3 is 19 amino acids. The J segment lost 1 base and the V segment lost 5 bases, leaving 12 bases of the junction unmatched. Germline loops: CDR1 LGHNA, CDR2 YNFKEQ. CDR3 residues: CASSSGTGTGGLSNQPQHF. CDR3 nucleotides: TGTGCCAGCAGCTCTGGAACCGGGACAGGGGGCTTGAGCAATCAGCCCCAGCATTTT.

This sequence joins TRBV7-2 and TRBJ2-2; 13 positions match TRBD2. The length of the CDR3 is 19 residues. The ends lost 1 base at V and 2 bases at J; junction bases unmatched: 7. Germline values: CDR1 SGHTA, CDR2 FQGNSA. This CDR3 is CASSLELTSGGPNTGELFF. In nucleotides, the CDR3 is TGTGCCAGCAGCTTAGAGTTGACTAGCGGGGGGCCCAACACCGGGGAGCTGTTTTTT.

V and J are TRBV4-2 and TRBJ2-5; the D gene is possibly TRBD2 (6 bases). The CDR3 has 16 residues. V was clipped by 0 bases and J by 2 bases, with 13 bases between them. Germline assignment: CDR1 LGHNA and CDR2 YNFKEQ. Here the CDR3 reads CASSQEDRGGQETQYF. The CDR3 nucleotides read TGTGCCAGCAGCCAAGAGGATCGGGGAGGACAAGAGACCCAGTACTTC.

This chain joins TRBV7-2 and TRBJ2-6; D might be TRBD2 (6 bases). The V gene's germline CDR1 is SGHTA and CDR2 FQGNSA. CDR3 length: 15 amino acids. The V end lost 2 bases, the J end lost 4 bases, and 9 bases lay between the germline ends. In nucleotides, the CDR3 is TGTGCCAGCAGCTTATTAGCGGACGGGGCCAACGTCCTGACTTTC. This translates into CASSLLADGANVLTF.

This clone turned up a few times. This rearrangement joins TRBV25-1 to TRBJ1-2; perhaps TRBD1 as D (5 bases). Per the germline V gene, CDR1 is MGHDK and CDR2 is SYGVNS. Trimming removed 6 bases at V and 7 bases at J, with 9 bases between. The CDR3 sequence is 11 residues long. The CDR3 coding sequence is TGTGCCAGCAGGGGGACCGGTGGCTACACCTTC. Residues: CASRGTGGYTF.

Regarding this clone: Mismatch with germline at one junction end may stem from a read error. The identical CDR3 is also encoded by other nucleotide sequences in the sample. The chain recombines TRBV2 with TRBJ2-3, with a weak D call TRBD2 (7 bases). The CDR3 extends over 15 amino acids. Germline lookup yields CDR1 SNHLY and CDR2 FYNNEI. The CDR3 here is CAIRGREEGTDTQYF. The CDR3 nucleotides read TGTGCCATCAGGGGACGGGAGGAAGGCACAGATACACAGTATTTT.

The chain employs TRBV11-2 and TRBJ2-7; 8 positions agree with TRBD1. The CDR3 runs to 15 residues. From germline, CDR1 is SGHAT and CDR2 FQNNGV. J gave up 0 bases and V 5 bases, and 6 bases lay outside the gene matches. The CDR3 loop reads CASSLRDRSSYEQYF. In DNA, the CDR3 is TGTGCCAGCAGCCTCCGGGACAGGTCCTCCTACGAGCAGTACTTC.

The chain is built from TRBV7-9 and TRBJ2-1; 7 positions match TRBD1. This CDR3 is 17 amino acids long. V gave up 5 bases and J gave up 10 bases; unmatched junction bases: 20. Germline assignment: CDR1 SEHNR and CDR2 FQNEAQ (reference sequence). The CDR3 DNA sequence: TGTGCCAGCAGCCCTCCCTCTCGCCGGGACAGCGCCGGGGAGCAGTTCTTC. As protein: CASSPPSRRDSAGEQFF. The variable domain in full, with the rest retrieved from reference TRBV7-9 and TRBJ2-1, is DTGVSQNPRHKITKRGQNVTFRCDPISEHNRLYWYRQTLGQGPEFLTYFQNEAQLEKSRLLSDRFSAERPKGSFSTLEIQRTEQGDSAMYLCASSPPSRRDSAGEQFFGPGTRLTVL.